A single sample gave rise to the 2 T cell receptor beta chains below, sequenced in a study of response to subunit inactivated influenza vaccine. TCRdb analysed the RT-PCR reads with MiXCR anew, one entry per CDR3 protein. Among about 540,000 distinct CDR3 sequences listed, roughly 25% were seen once. These records were also assigned to another study, of T cells expressing NK-cell markers. That study adds: TCR beta cDNA was generated via 5'RACE template switching incorporating UMIs.

The sample consisted of CD4+ T cells sorted from PBMCs, taken about 13 days after vaccination. These receptors were collected from a man over 45 who received an inactivated influenza vaccine.

The V gene is TRBV3-1, the J gene TRBJ2-1, with TRBD2 identical over 10 bases. The junction had 11 bases not matched to a gene; V was cut back by 4 bases and J by 5 bases. Germline CDR1 LGHDT, CDR2 YNNKEL (reference sequence). The CDR3 contains 17 residues. CDR3 amino acids: CASSPAPGTSVDNEQFF. The CDR3 region has the DNA TGTGCCAGCAGCCCCGCCCCTGGGACTAGCGTAGACAATGAGCAGTTCTTC.

This chain connects TRBV4-1 to TRBJ2-7; D is uncertain. The germline V gene encodes CDR1 MGHRA and CDR2 YSYEKL. V lost 4 bases and J lost 1, with 17 bases in between. The CDR3 totals 16 residues. The CDR3 is CASSLTLMGGSYEQYF. The CDR3 DNA follows: TGCGCCAGCAGCCTGACCTTGATGGGTGGGTCCTACGAGCAGTACTTC.